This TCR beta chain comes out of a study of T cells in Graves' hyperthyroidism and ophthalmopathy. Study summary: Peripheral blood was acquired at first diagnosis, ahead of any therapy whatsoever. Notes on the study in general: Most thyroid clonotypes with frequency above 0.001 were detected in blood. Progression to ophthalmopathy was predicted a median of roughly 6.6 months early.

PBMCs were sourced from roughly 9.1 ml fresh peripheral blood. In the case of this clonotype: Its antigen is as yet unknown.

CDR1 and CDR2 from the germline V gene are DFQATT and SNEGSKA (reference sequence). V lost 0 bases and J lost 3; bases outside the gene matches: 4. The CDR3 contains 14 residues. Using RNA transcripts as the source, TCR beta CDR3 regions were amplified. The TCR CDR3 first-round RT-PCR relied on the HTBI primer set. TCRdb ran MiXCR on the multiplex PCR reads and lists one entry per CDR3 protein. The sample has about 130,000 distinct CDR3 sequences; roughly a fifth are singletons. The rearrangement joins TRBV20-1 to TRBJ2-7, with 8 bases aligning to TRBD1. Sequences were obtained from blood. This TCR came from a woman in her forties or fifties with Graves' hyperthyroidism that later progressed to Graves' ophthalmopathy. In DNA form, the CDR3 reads TGCAGTGCTAGAGATCCTGACAGGGGCTACGAGCAGTACTTC. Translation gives CSARDPDRGYEQYF.